The next 27 T cell receptor beta chains were all read from a single sample in a study of blood T cell repertoires in COVID-19. The table came from immunoSEQ multiplex PCR; TCRdb's copy has only in-frame clones and leaves some out. The table shows approximately 150,000 clones, with 88% occurring only once. Sequencing was carried out using peripheral blood. All receptors come from an older woman with acute or convalescent COVID-19.

J is TRBJ2-7 and V is TRBV6-1, with 7 positions matching TRBD1. This CDR3 is 15 amino acids long. The ends lost 2 bases at V and 2 bases at J; junction bases unmatched: 6. CDR1 is MNHNS, CDR2 SASEGT, per germline. In DNA, the CDR3 is TGTGCCAGCAGTGAAACGGGACAGTCAGCCTACGAGCAGTACTTC. Encoded protein: CASSETGQSAYEQYF.

V is TRBV7-3 and J is TRBJ2-7; no clear D gene. Germline loops: CDR1 SGHTA, CDR2 FQGTGA. This CDR3 has 14 amino acids. V shed 0 bases and J shed 2 bases, with 8 bases lying between them. The CDR3 here is CASSLTPETYEQYF. The CDR3 region has the DNA TGTGCCAGCAGCTTAACGCCAGAAACCTACGAGCAGTACTTC.

The genes are TRBV28 and TRBJ1-1; the match to TRBD1 covers 8 bases. Germline CDR1 and CDR2: MDHEN and SYDVKM. The CDR3 sequence is 13 residues long. The J segment lost 6 bases and the V segment lost 7 bases, leaving 7 bases of the junction unmatched. In DNA, the CDR3 is TGTGCCAGCAAAAGGACAGGGAGGGCTGAAGCTTTCTTT. Protein: CASKRTGRAEAFF.

This chain links TRBV6-1 with TRBJ2-3, with D possibly TRBD1 on 5 matching bases. Germline CDR1 and CDR2: MNHNS and SASEGT. This CDR3 is 14 amino acids long. V lost 1 base and J lost 5, with 10 bases in between. CDR3 in DNA: TGTGCCAGCAGTGAAGGGACATGGCGAGATACGCAGTATTTT. It is translated as CASSEGTWRDTQYF.

The rearrangement uses TRBV4-2 and TRBJ1-4; the match to TRBD1 covers 9 bases. The germline CDR1 and CDR2 sequences are LGHNA and YNFKEQ. This CDR3 contains 16 residues. The ends lost 0 bases at V and 4 bases at J; junction bases unmatched: 3. The CDR3 nucleotides are TGTGCCAGCAGCCAAGATGAGACAGGGGGTAATGAAAAACTGTTTTTT. This codes for CASSQDETGGNEKLFF.

V is TRBV18 and J is TRBJ2-2; TRBD2 matches at 9 bases. Per the germline V gene, CDR1 is KGHSH and CDR2 is LQKENI. This CDR3 has 17 amino acids. V gave up 2 bases and J gave up 6 bases; unmatched junction bases: 10. CDR3: CASSPGSLAGFAGELFF. CDR3 DNA sequence: TGTGCCAGCTCACCAGGTTCGCTAGCGGGATTCGCCGGGGAGCTGTTTTTT.

In DNA, the CDR3 is TGTGCCAGCAGTTATACACAGCCCCAGCATTTT. It translates to CASSYTQPQHF. J is TRBJ1-5 and V is TRBV28; D is unresolved. This CDR3 contains 11 residues. The ends were cut back, 4 bases at V and 7 bases at J, with 5 bases in the middle. From germline, CDR1 is MDHEN and CDR2 SYDVKM.

J is TRBJ2-1 and V is TRBV7-9; 7 bases match TRBD2. The V gene end was trimmed by 2 bases and the J gene end by 9 bases; junction bases not matched to a gene: 7. The CDR3 extends over 14 amino acids. Per the germline V gene, CDR1 is SEHNR and CDR2 is FQNEAQ (reference sequence). CDR3 bases: TGTGCCAGCAGCTTACGGGCTAGGGAGGGTGAGCAGTTCTTC. Encoded protein: CASSLRAREGEQFF. The whole variable domain, filled in from reference TRBV7-9 and TRBJ2-1, reads DTGVSQNPRHKITKRGQNVTFRCDPISEHNRLYWYRQTLGQGPEFLTYFQNEAQLEKSRLLSDRFSAERPKGSFSTLEIQRTEQGDSAMYLCASSLRAREGEQFFGPGTRLTVL.

The chain recombines TRBV28 with TRBJ2-7, with TRBD1 matching 7 bases. The CDR3 runs 15 residues. Germline V gives CDR1 MDHEN, CDR2 SYDVKM. V lost 8 bases and J lost 0; bases outside the gene matches: 10. CDR3 sequence: CASASTGTASYEQYF. The CDR3, as DNA: TGTGCCAGCGCTTCCACCGGGACAGCCTCCTACGAGCAGTACTTC.

The chain couples TRBV27 to TRBJ1-2; maybe TRBD1 (5 bases). CDR1 MNHEY and CDR2 SMNVEV come from the germline V gene (reference sequence). The CDR3 covers 13 residues. Between the trimmed V and J ends, which lost 5 bases and 4 bases, there was a span of 11 bases. The DNA of the CDR3 is TGTGCCAGCAGTCCTCGACAGAGCTATGGCTACACCTTC. This translates into CASSPRQSYGYTF.

The chain links TRBV11-1 to TRBJ2-7, with D tentatively TRBD1 (6 bases). V lost 3 bases and J 3 bases, leaving 12 bases between the germline ends. The CDR3 runs 14 residues. From germline, CDR1 is SGHAT and CDR2 FQDESV (reference sequence). Here the CDR3 DNA reads TGTGCCAGCAGCTTGGGGACAAGTCGCTACGAGCAGTACTTC. This sequence encodes CASSLGTSRYEQYF. Using reference TRBV11-1 and TRBJ2-7 for the parts outside the CDR3, the full variable domain is EAEVAQSPRYKITEKSQAVAFWCDPISGHATLYWYRQILGQGPELLVQFQDESVVDDSQLPKDRFSAERLKGVDSTLKIQPAELGDSAMYLCASSLGTSRYEQYFGPGTRLTVT.

This clone was recorded once. The CDR3 DNA reads TGTGCCAGCAGTAAGCCCAATCAGCCCCAGCATTTT. It translates to CASSKPNQPQHF. The chain carries TRBV6-5 and TRBJ1-5, with D unclear. V was trimmed by 5 bases and J by 3 bases, leaving 5 bases between them. Germline V CDR1 and CDR2: MNHEY, SVGAGI. The CDR3 is 12 amino acids.

This clone was observed a single time. The gene calls are TRBV7-2 and TRBJ1-4, with 8 bases that match TRBD1. Trimming took 5 bases from V and 10 from J; bases not matched to a gene: 15. The CDR3 sequence is 16 residues long. Germline V lookup: CDR1 SGHTA, CDR2 FQGNSA. CDR3 DNA sequence: TGTGCCAGCAGCGCATCGTTGGTTTCAGGGGGCGGAAAACTGTTTTTT. The encoded protein is CASSASLVSGGGKLFF.

The chain's CDR3 is CSVETGRSGNTIYF. DNA for the CDR3: TGCAGCGTTGAAACAGGCCGATCTGGAAACACCATATATTTT. V gene TRBV29-1 combines with J gene TRBJ1-3, with D possibly TRBD1 on 5 matching bases. The V gene lost 2 bases and the J gene lost 1 base, with 9 bases spanning the gap. There are 14 residues in the CDR3. Germline V gene sequence: CDR1 SQVTM, CDR2 ANQGSEA.

The chain uses TRBV10-3 and TRBJ1-1; no firm D call. Germline CDR1 and CDR2: ENHRY and SYGVKD. V shed 0 bases and J shed 0 bases, with 8 bases lying between them. The CDR3 runs to 15 residues. The CDR3 DNA is TGTGCCATCAGTGAGTCGTCCGGTTTGAACACTGAAGCTTTCTTT. Protein: CAISESSGLNTEAFF.

This chain links TRBV6-1 with TRBJ2-7, with D perhaps matching TRBD2 (5 bases). Trimming cost V 0 bases and J 12 bases, with 12 bases left between them. The germline gives CDR1 MNHNS, CDR2 SASEGT. CDR3 length equals 12 residues. The CDR3 DNA is TGTGCCAGCAGTGAAGCGCAGAGGGATCGGTACTTC. Its protein is CASSEAQRDRYF.

The V call is TRBV7-2, the J call TRBJ1-6; perhaps TRBD1 as D (6 bases). Germline V gene sequence: CDR1 SGHTA, CDR2 FQGNSA. The CDR3 is 15 residues long. V shed 3 bases and J shed 9 bases, with 15 bases lying between them. DNA for the CDR3: TGTGCCAGCAGCTTCAGGCAGGGGTTGATTTCACCCCTCCACTTT. It translates to CASSFRQGLISPLHF.

The rearrangement links TRBV6-5 to TRBJ1-4, with D tentatively TRBD1 (5 bases). Germline CDR1 is MNHEY and CDR2 is SVGAGI. This CDR3 region has 14 residues. V lost 5 bases and J 6 bases, leaving 13 bases between the germline ends. CDR3 in amino acids: CASSPGLADEKLFF. The CDR3 nucleotides are TGTGCCAGCAGTCCGGGACTGGCAGATGAAAAACTGTTTTTT.

The chain combines TRBV5-1 with TRBJ2-2; D might be TRBD1 (5 bases). The CDR3 totals 15 residues. Germline CDR1 and CDR2: SGHRS and YFSETQ. The germline V and J ends were trimmed by 4 bases and 6 bases, with 16 bases remaining between them. The CDR3 protein is CASSQQVGLAGELFF. CDR3 nucleotide sequence: TGCGCCAGCAGCCAACAGGTGGGCCTAGCCGGGGAGCTGTTTTTT.

This rearrangement joins TRBV18 to TRBJ1-3; the match to TRBD1 covers 8 bases. Trimming at V came to 3 bases and at J to 2 bases, leaving 6 bases not matched to a gene. CDR3 length: 16 amino acids. CDR1 and CDR2 (germline): KGHSH, LQKENI. CDR3: CASSPPATGAGNTIYF. CDR3 coding DNA: TGTGCCAGCTCACCTCCAGCGACAGGGGCTGGAAACACCATATATTTT.

This chain uses TRBV10-3 with TRBJ1-1; D might be TRBD1 (6 bases). This CDR3 region has 13 residues. Trimming took off 11 bases at V and 2 bases at J, with 15 bases between the two ends. CDR1 ENHRY and CDR2 SYGVKD come from the germline V gene. In DNA form, the CDR3 reads TGTGCCGTAAGCCGGGACACTAACACTGAAGCTTTCTTT. Its translation is CAVSRDTNTEAFF.

This chain connects TRBV19 to TRBJ2-4; 8 bases fit TRBD1. Germline trimming cut 9 bases from V and 0 bases from J; bases unmatched to any gene: 13. The CDR3 length is 17 residues. Per germline, CDR1 LNHDA and CDR2 SQIVND (reference sequence). This CDR3 reads CASDDRGRLLAKNIQYF. The CDR3 DNA sequence: TGTGCCAGCGATGACAGGGGTCGCCTTCTAGCCAAAAACATTCAGTACTTC. Drawing the rest from reference TRBV19 and TRBJ2-4, the complete variable domain is DGGITQSPKYLFRKEGQNVTLSCEQNLNHDAMYWYRQDPGQGLRLIYYSQIVNDFQKGDIAEGYSVSREKKESFPLTVTSAQKNPTAFYLCASDDRGRLLAKNIQYFGAGTRLSVL.

This clone was found once. V usage is TRBV24-1 and J usage is TRBJ2-3; 10 bases match TRBD1. Germline assignment: CDR1 KGHDR and CDR2 SFDVKD. This CDR3 spans 16 amino acids. After removal of 6 bases from V and 4 bases from J, the junction contained 9 bases not matched to a gene. CDR3 nucleotides: TGTGCCACCAGTACGCGACAGGGGGCTAGGTCAGATACGCAGTATTTT. The encoded protein is CATSTRQGARSDTQYF.

V and J are TRBV6-6 and TRBJ2-1, with a possible D match to TRBD2 (7 bases). Trimming took off 7 bases at V and 4 bases at J, with 11 bases between the two ends. Germline assignment: CDR1 MNHNY and CDR2 SVGAGI (reference sequence). The CDR3 is made up of 13 amino acids. The CDR3 loop reads CASTGGQYNEQFF. CDR3 bases: TGTGCCAGCACCGGGGGGCAATACAATGAGCAGTTCTTC.

CDR3 residues: CAWRALRAGELFF. The DNA of the CDR3 is TGTGCCTGGAGAGCCCTGCGGGCCGGGGAGCTGTTTTTT. This chain uses TRBV30 with TRBJ2-2; a weak D match, TRBD2 (5 bases). Per the germline V gene, CDR1 is GTSNPN and CDR2 is SVGIG (reference sequence). CDR3 length equals 13 residues. V was shortened by 3 bases and J by 6 bases, with 11 bases between the two germline ends. The variable domain in full, completed from reference TRBV30 and TRBJ2-2, reads SQTIHQWPATLVQPVGSPLSLECTVEGTSNPNLYWYRQAAGRGLQLLFYSVGIGQISSEVPQNLSASRPQDRQFILSSKKLLLSDSGFYLCAWRALRAGELFFGEGSRLTVL.

The chain carries TRBV28 and TRBJ1-4, with D possibly matching TRBD1 (5 bases). The ends were cut back, 3 bases at V and 8 bases at J, with 13 bases in the middle. This CDR3 is built from 14 residues. Looked up from germline, CDR1 is MDHEN and CDR2 is SYDVKM. The CDR3 loop reads CASSLAGKKEKLFF. In DNA, the CDR3 is TGTGCCAGCAGTTTGGCAGGGAAGAAAGAAAAACTGTTTTTT.

The gene calls are TRBV6-2 or TRBV6-3 and TRBJ2-3, with D possibly matching TRBD2 (5 bases). CDR3 length: 14 residues. Trimming pared 3 bases from V and 6 bases from J, leaving 13 bases between. Germline CDR1 reads MNHEY; CDR2 reads SVGEGT. The CDR3 is CASSYGGLEDTQYF. The CDR3, as DNA: TGTGCCAGCAGTTATGGAGGCCTTGAGGATACGCAGTATTTT.